The T cell receptor (beta chain) described here comes from a study of T-cell reconstitution after alpha-beta-depleted transplantation in children. V lost 6 bases and J lost 9; bases outside the gene matches: 11. The CDR3 consists of 16 residues. The TCRbeta library was prepared with unique molecular identifiers. TCRdb itself ran the PCR reads through MiXCR, one entry per CDR3 protein. The repertoire holds hundreds of thousands of distinct CDR3 sequences, with around 12% as singletons. This material consisted of PBMCs, taken before TCRalphabeta/CD19-depleted stem cell transplant. The TCR was taken from a girl aged 2-10 years with congenital amegakaryocytic thrombocytopenia, due to receive a stem cell transplant. The rearrangement links TRBV12-3 or TRBV12-4 to TRBJ2-1; 13 bases map to TRBD2. The CDR3 reads CASSARVGLAGIEQFF. The CDR3 region has the DNA TGTGCCAGCAGCGCTCGGGTGGGACTAGCGGGAATTGAGCAGTTCTTC.